The 13 T cell receptor beta chains below come from one sample, sequenced in a study of blood T cell repertoires in COVID-19. Data came from immunoSEQ multiplex PCR; TCRdb stores just in-frame clones and leaves some out. In the table there are more than 15,000 clones, about 81% of which are singletons. The sequenced sample consisted of peripheral blood. The receptors come from a man older than 75 with active or convalescent COVID-19.

The chain links TRBV5-1 to TRBJ2-7, with D maybe TRBD1 (6 bases). CDR3 length: 14 residues. Germline CDR1 reads SGHRS; CDR2 reads YFSETQ. Trimming left V 4 bases short and J 0 bases short, with 11 bases between. This chain's CDR3 is CASSPEQGSYEQYF. In nucleotides, the CDR3 is TGCGCCAGCAGCCCGGAACAGGGCTCCTACGAGCAGTACTTC.

Only a few counts were recorded for this clone. The chain has TRBV19 and TRBJ1-1, with D tentatively TRBD1 (6 bases). V lost 6 bases and J lost 0, with 8 bases in between. Germline values: CDR1 LNHDA, CDR2 SQIVND (reference sequence). The CDR3 sequence is 13 residues long. CDR3 region: CASSDRLNTEAFF. DNA of the CDR3: TGTGCCAGTAGCGACAGGCTGAACACTGAAGCTTTCTTT.

V usage is TRBV5-5 and J usage is TRBJ2-1; D is uncertain. The CDR3 runs to 15 residues. V lost 4 bases and J 4 bases, leaving 15 bases between the germline ends. CDR1 is SGHKS, CDR2 YYEKEE, per germline (reference sequence). The CDR3 region has the DNA TGTGCCAGCAGCCCCCTTAGAAGCGCTTACAATGAGCAGTTCTTC. It is translated as CASSPLRSAYNEQFF.

The table lists this clone with a few counts. V and J are TRBV7-3 and TRBJ2-3; D is ambiguous. Germline CDR1 reads SGHTA; CDR2 reads FQGTGA. This CDR3 has 13 amino acids. Trimming stripped 5 bases from V and 4 bases from J, with 10 bases between. The CDR3 loop reads CASSNEVADTQYF. CDR3 in DNA: TGTGCCAGCAGCAACGAGGTTGCAGATACGCAGTATTTT.

CDR3 sequence reads: CASSSGLAGGNEQFF. In DNA form, the CDR3 reads TGTGCCAGCAGTAGCGGACTAGCGGGGGGTAATGAGCAGTTCTTC. The chain uses TRBV27 and TRBJ2-1; 14 positions match TRBD2. V dropped 5 bases and J dropped 7; count of bases not matched to a gene: 4. The CDR3 runs 15 residues. CDR1 is MNHEY, CDR2 SMNVEV, per germline (reference sequence).

The gene calls are TRBV4-1 and TRBJ2-3; the match to TRBD2 covers 9 bases. CDR1 MGHRA and CDR2 YSYEKL come from the germline V gene. Unmatched junction bases numbered 8, after V lost 1 base and J lost 3 bases. CDR3 length: 17 amino acids. Here the CDR3 DNA reads TGCGCCAGCAGCCAAGGTGGAGCGGGGGGAGGGACAGATACGCAGTATTTT. Its translation is CASSQGGAGGGTDTQYF.

CDR3 in DNA: TGTGCCAGCTCACCGACTAGCGGAAGCACAGATACGCAGTATTTT. This codes for CASSPTSGSTDTQYF. The chain employs TRBV18 and TRBJ2-3; 9 positions agree with TRBD2. The CDR3 runs to 15 residues. The V gene's germline CDR1 is KGHSH and CDR2 LQKENI. V was pared by 3 bases and J by 0 bases, with 1 base of the junction left unmatched.

The chain is built from TRBV6-5 and TRBJ2-4; TRBD2 aligns across 7 bases. CDR3 size: 14 residues. V was pared by 8 bases and J by 4 bases, with 8 bases of the junction left unmatched. The germline gives CDR1 MNHEY, CDR2 SVGAGI. The CDR3 nucleotides are TGTGCCAGCGTGGAGCGGGGCGATAAAAACATTCAGTACTTC. Amino acids: CASVERGDKNIQYF.

The rearrangement joins TRBV5-4 to TRBJ1-1, with D possibly matching TRBD1 (6 bases). CDR1 SGHNT and CDR2 YYREEE come from the germline V gene (reference sequence). V lost 9 bases and J lost 3, with 18 bases in between. The CDR3 contains 14 residues. CDR3 DNA sequence: TGTGCCACCAATGTACAGGGTCGGGACACTGAAGCTTTCTTT. This gives the protein CATNVQGRDTEAFF.

CDR3 protein: CASSFGLAVQETQYF. The CDR3, as DNA: TGTGCCAGCAGCTTTGGACTAGCGGTTCAAGAGACCCAGTACTTC. The V gene is TRBV7-2, the J gene TRBJ2-5; 10 bases line up with TRBD2. The V gene's germline CDR1 is SGHTA and CDR2 FQGNSA. The CDR3 is made up of 15 amino acids. The J segment lost 2 bases and the V segment lost 3 bases, leaving 3 bases of the junction unmatched. The variable domain in full, completed from reference TRBV7-2 and TRBJ2-5, reads GAGVSQSPSNKVTEKGKDVELRCDPISGHTALYWYRQSLGQGLEFLIYFQGNSAPDKSGLPSDRFSAERTGGSVSTLTIQRTQQEDSAVYLCASSFGLAVQETQYFGPGTRLLVL.

The V call is TRBV19, the J call TRBJ2-5; 8 bases are a match to TRBD2. This CDR3 has 12 amino acids. Germline V gives CDR1 LNHDA, CDR2 SQIVND (reference sequence). V shed 4 bases and J 5 bases; nucleotides not matched to a gene: 0. The CDR3 DNA reads as TGTGCCAGTAGTACGGGGGGGGAGACCCAGTACTTC. Its protein is CASSTGGETQYF.

This clone was seen only once. J is TRBJ2-7 and V is TRBV5-1; perhaps TRBD2 as D (5 bases). The germline V gene has CDR1 SGHRS and CDR2 YFSETQ. The CDR3 is 14 residues long. Trimming removed 0 bases at V and 5 bases at J, with 12 bases between. CDR3 bases: TGCGCCAGCAGCTTGGCCATGTGGGAGAACGAGCAGTACTTC. Its translation: CASSLAMWENEQYF.

The chain couples TRBV7-2 to TRBJ2-5; 8 positions match TRBD2. The CDR3 is 15 amino acids. Germline V gene lookup returns CDR1 SGHTA and CDR2 FQGNSA. Trimming took 5 bases from V and 1 from J; bases not matched to a gene: 6. The CDR3 here is CASSLRGGPQETQYF. Written as DNA, the CDR3 is TGTGCCAGCAGCCTTCGGGGGGGCCCCCAAGAGACCCAGTACTTC.